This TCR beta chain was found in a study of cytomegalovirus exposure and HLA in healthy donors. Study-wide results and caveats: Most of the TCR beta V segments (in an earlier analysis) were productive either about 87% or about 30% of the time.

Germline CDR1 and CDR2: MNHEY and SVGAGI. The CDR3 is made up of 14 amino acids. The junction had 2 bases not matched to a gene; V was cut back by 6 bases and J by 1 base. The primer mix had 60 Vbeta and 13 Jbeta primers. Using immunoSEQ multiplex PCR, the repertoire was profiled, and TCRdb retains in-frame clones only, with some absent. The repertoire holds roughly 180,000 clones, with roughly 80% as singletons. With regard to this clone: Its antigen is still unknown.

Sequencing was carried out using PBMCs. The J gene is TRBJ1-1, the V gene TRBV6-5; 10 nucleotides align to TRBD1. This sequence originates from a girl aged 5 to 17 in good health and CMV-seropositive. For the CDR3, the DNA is TGTGCCAGCAGGAGGGACAGGGGGAACACTGAAGCTTTCTTT. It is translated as CASRRDRGNTEAFF.